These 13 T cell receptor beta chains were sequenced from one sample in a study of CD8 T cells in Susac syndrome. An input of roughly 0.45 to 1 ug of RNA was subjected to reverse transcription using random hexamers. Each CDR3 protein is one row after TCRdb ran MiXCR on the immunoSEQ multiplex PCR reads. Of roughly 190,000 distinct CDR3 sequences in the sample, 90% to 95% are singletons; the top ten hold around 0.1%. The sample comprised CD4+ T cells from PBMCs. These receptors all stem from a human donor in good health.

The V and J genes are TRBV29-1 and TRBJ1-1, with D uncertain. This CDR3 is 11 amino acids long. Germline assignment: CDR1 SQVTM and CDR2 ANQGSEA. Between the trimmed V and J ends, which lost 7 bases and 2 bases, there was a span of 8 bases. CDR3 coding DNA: TGCAGCGGTAGGGAAAACACTGAAGCTTTCTTT. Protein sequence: CSGRENTEAFF.

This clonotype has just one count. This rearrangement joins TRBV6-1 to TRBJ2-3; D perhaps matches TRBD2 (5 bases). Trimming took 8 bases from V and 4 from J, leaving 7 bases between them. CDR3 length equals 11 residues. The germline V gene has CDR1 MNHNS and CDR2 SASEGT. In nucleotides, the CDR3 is TGTGCCAGCTTGAGGGCAGATACGCAGTATTTT. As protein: CASLRADTQYF.

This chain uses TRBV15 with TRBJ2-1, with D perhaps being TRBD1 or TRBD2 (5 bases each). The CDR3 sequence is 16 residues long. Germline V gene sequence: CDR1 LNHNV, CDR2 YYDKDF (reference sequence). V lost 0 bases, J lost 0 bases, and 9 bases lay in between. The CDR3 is CATSRDRDRSYNEQFF. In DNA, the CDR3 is TGTGCCACCAGCAGAGATAGGGACCGCTCCTACAATGAGCAGTTCTTC.

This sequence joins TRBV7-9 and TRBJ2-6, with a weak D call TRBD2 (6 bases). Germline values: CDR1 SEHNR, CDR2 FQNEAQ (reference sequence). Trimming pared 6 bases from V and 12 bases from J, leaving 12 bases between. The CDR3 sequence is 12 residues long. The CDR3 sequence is CASRKVGGVLTF. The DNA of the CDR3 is TGTGCCAGCAGGAAGGTGGGGGGCGTCCTGACTTTC.

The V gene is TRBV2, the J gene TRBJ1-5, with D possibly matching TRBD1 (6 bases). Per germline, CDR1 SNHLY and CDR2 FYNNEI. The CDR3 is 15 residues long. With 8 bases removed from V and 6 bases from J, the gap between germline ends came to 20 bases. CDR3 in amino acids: CASSHPGEKGQPQHF. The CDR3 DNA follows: TGTGCCAGCTCCCACCCAGGGGAAAAGGGTCAGCCCCAGCATTTT.

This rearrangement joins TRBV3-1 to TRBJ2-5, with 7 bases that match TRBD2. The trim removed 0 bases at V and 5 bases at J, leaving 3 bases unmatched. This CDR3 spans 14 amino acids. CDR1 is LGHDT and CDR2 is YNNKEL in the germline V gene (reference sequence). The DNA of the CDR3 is TGTGCCAGCAGCCAAGACTGGACTAGGGAGACCCAGTACTTC. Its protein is CASSQDWTRETQYF.

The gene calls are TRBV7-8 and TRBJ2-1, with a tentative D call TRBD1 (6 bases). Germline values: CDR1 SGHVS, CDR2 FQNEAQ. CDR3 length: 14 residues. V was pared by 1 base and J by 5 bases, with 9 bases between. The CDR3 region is CASSLGRGHNEQFF. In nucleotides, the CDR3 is TGTGCCAGCAGCTTAGGCAGGGGACACAATGAGCAGTTCTTC.

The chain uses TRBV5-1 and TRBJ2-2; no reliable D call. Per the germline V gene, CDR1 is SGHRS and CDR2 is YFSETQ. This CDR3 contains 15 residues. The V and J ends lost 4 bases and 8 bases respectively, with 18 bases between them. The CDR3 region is CASSPQVEVRGELFF. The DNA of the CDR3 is TGCGCCAGCAGCCCCCAGGTCGAGGTGCGAGGGGAGCTGTTTTTT. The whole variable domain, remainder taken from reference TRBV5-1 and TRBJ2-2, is KAGVTQTPRYLIKTRGQQVTLSCSPISGHRSVSWYQQTPGQGLQFLFEYFSETQRNKGNFPGRFSGRQFSNSRSEMNVSTLELGDSALYLCASSPQVEVRGELFFGEGSRLTVL.

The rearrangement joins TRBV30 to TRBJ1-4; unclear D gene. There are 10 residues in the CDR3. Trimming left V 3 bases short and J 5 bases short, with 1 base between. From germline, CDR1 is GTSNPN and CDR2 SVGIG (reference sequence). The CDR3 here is CAWSNEKLFF. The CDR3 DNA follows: TGTGCCTGGAGCAATGAAAAACTGTTTTTT.

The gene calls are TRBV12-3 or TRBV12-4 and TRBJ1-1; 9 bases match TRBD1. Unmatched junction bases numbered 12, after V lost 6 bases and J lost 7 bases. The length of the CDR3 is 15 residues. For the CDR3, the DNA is TGTGCCAGCAGACTAACCCGGACAGGGGCGAGTGAAGCTTTCTTT. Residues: CASRLTRTGASEAFF.

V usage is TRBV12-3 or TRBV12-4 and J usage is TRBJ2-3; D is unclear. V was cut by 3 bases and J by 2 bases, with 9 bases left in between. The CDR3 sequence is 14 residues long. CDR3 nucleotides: TGTGCCAGCAGTTTGGACCGGACCACAGATACGCAGTATTTT. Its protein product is CASSLDRTTDTQYF.

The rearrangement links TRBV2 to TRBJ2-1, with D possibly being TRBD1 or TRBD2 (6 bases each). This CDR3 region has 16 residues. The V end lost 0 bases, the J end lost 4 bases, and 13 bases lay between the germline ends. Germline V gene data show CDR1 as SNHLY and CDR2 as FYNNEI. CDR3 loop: CASSEAYRGLYNEQFF. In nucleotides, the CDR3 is TGTGCCAGCAGTGAAGCATATCGGGGGCTATACAATGAGCAGTTCTTC.

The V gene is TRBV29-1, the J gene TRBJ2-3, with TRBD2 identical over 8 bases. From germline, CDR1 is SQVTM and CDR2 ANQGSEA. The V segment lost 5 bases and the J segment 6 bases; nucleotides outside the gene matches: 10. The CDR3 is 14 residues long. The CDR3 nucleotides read TGCAGCGTTCAATTCGGGCTAGCGGGTGATACGCAGTATTTT. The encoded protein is CSVQFGLAGDTQYF.